This T cell receptor beta chain was found in a study of blood T cells in healthy people across ages. The ends were cut back, 1 base at V and 6 bases at J, with 18 bases in the middle. Germline V CDR1 and CDR2: SGHTA, FQGNSA. The CDR3 has 16 residues. The use of a sample-barcoded 5' primer and a J-beta primer mix characterized a second PCR of about 7 to 12 cycles. TCRdb itself ran the 5' RACE reads through MiXCR, one entry per CDR3 protein. Seen here are more than 650,000 distinct CDR3 sequences, approximately 21% observed once, and the top ten hold about 22%. The receptor's source is a man between 70 and 80 years old in good health. This chain links TRBV7-2 with TRBJ2-5; tentative D call: TRBD2 (5 bases). What was sequenced was blood. The CDR3 reads CASSLEGGISPQTQYF. The CDR3 coding sequence is TGTGCCAGCAGCTTAGAAGGAGGCATCTCCCCCCAGACCCAGTACTTC.